The 5 T cell receptor beta chains listed next were all sequenced from one sample in a study of cytomegalovirus exposure and HLA in healthy donors. PCR primers comprised 60 Vbeta and 13 Jbeta primers. Only in-frame clones appear in the TCRdb table, and some are missing; sequencing was by immunoSEQ multiplex PCR. The table has 150,000 to 200,000 clones, less than 90% seen once. Sequencing input: PBMCs. Receptors originate from a girl under three years old in good health and CMV-seronegative.

The chain carries TRBV4-3 and TRBJ2-5, with a possible D match to TRBD2 (5 bases). The DNA end lines up better with TRBJ2-7; the J call may be wrong. CDR3 length: 16 amino acids. Germline V gives CDR1 LGHNA, CDR2 YSLEER. CDR3 residues: CASSQDRGYPSYEQYF. CDR3 coding DNA: TGCGCCAGCAGCCAAGATCGGGGTTACCCCTCCTACGAGCAGTACTTC.

This sequence joins TRBV27 and TRBJ2-7, with 15 bases identical to TRBD2. Germline trimming cut 5 bases from V and 3 bases from J; bases unmatched to any gene: 17. CDR1 is MNHEY and CDR2 is SMNVEV in the germline V gene (reference sequence). The CDR3 is made up of 20 amino acids. The CDR3 nucleotides read TGTGCCAGCAGTCCCCGGACTAGCGGGAGGGCCAGTAGGGAAATCTACGAGCAGTACTTC. As protein: CASSPRTSGRASREIYEQYF.

The chain combines TRBV14 with TRBJ2-1, with unresolved D. Germline CDR1 is SGHDN and CDR2 is FVKESK. V was pared by 0 bases and J by 6 bases, with 9 bases between. The CDR3 loop spans 14 amino acids. The CDR3 protein is CASSQDWHLNEQFF. CDR3 DNA sequence: TGTGCCAGCAGCCAAGATTGGCATCTCAATGAGCAGTTCTTC.

Details on this clone: No conserved phenylalanine or tryptophan ends this CDR3, so it is likely a read error. This chain joins TRBV29-1 and TRBJ1-5, with D possibly TRBD1 on 6 matching bases. Germline CDR1 and CDR2: SQVTM and ANQGSEA. There are 13 residues in the CDR3. Trimming left V 5 bases short and J 7 bases short, with 15 bases between. Here the CDR3 reads CSVPTKGTQPQHL. CDR3 DNA sequence: TGCAGCGTTCCGACAAAGGGGACACAGCCCCAGCATCTT.

The rearrangement links TRBV5-4 to TRBJ1-2; 10 nucleotides match TRBD1. CDR1 is SGHNT and CDR2 is YYREEE in the germline V gene (reference sequence). CDR3 size: 15 residues. V shed 0 bases, J shed 5 bases, and the junction held 4 bases outside the gene matches. CDR3 sequence: CASSLGRQGAYGYTF. CDR3 in DNA: TGTGCCAGCAGCTTGGGGCGACAGGGGGCGTATGGCTACACCTTC.